Many counts were recorded for the clone carrying this T cell receptor (beta chain). What it binds is unknown. The sample is drawn from a study of T-cell memory formation after mild COVID-19. General study findings and limits: In second-wave clones peaking day 37, SARS-CoV-2 specificity remained unconfirmed. Contracting CD8+ clones were enriched in EMRA, CD4+ mainly in CM and EM. The study detected some responding clones in pre-infection memory, suggesting cross-reactive memory joined.

This CDR3 contains 15 residues. CDR1 is SGHRS, CDR2 YFSETQ, per germline. Trimming pared 4 bases from V and 8 bases from J, leaving 18 bases between. MiXCR, run by TCRdb on the 5' RACE reads, gives a single entry per CDR3 protein. The table records a few hundred thousand distinct CDR3 sequences, roughly 9.4% of them present only once. The source material was PBMCs or a T cell subset sorted from them (not recorded which). The chain carries TRBV5-1 and TRBJ1-4; a possible D gene is TRBD1 (6 bases). This TCR was recovered from a man younger than 35 who had mild COVID-19 (a few samples of this study predate the infection). Cell type and time point are not known. Written as DNA, the CDR3 is TGCGCCAGCAGCGTCGGACAGTGGCCGGAGGAAAAACTGTTTTTT. It translates to CASSVGQWPEEKLFF.